One sample yielded the 23 T cell receptor beta chains listed below, sequenced in a study of regulatory T cells in long-lasting Graves disease (dated by TCRdb to 2020 to 2022). The library was obtained by multiplex PCR. The sequencing machine was an Illumina HiSeq 4000. CDR3 regions were amplified by Arm-PCR with iRepertoire HTBI primers to construct TCR beta libraries. TCRdb cleaned the public reads at Q25 with fastp, built clones with MiXCR and kept in-frame beta chains. Every entry covers one CDR3 protein and lists the most common genes and DNA from its rows. A total of roughly 400,000 distinct CDR3 sequences appear in this sample, around 20% of them only once. The leading ten clones occupy more than 20% of the sample. Reading the label with the study, this specimen's time point is: persistent/refractory GD, antithyroid drugs over 5 years with positive TRAb. For both TCR sequencing and RNA sequencing, RNA was extracted from PBMCs using TRIzol.

The sample here was peripheral blood mononuclear cells (PBMCs), taken when the disease was refractory, from a patient treated with antithyroid drugs. The receptors shown here come from a female donor with Graves disease.

This clonotype is a singleton in its sample. A much bigger clone sits one base away, suggesting this may be a read error. The CDR3, as DNA: TGTACCAGCAGTCCACTAGCGGGAGGGGAGACCCAGTACTTC. This gives the protein CTSSPLAGGETQYF. The chain links TRBV27 to TRBJ2-5; TRBD2 agrees at 13 bases. From germline, CDR1 is MNHEY and CDR2 SMNVEV (reference sequence). The CDR3 is made up of 14 amino acids.

Note on this clonotype: A read error may account for a junction end that differs from germline. The chain recombines TRBV11-2 with TRBJ2-7; TRBD2 is a possible D gene (5 bases). The length of the CDR3 is 15 residues. Germline V gene data show CDR1 as SGHAT and CDR2 as FQNNGV. The DNA of the CDR3 is TGTGCCAGCAGGCCGATTCGGGAAGAAGGCTACGAGCAGCACTTC. Protein product: CASRPIREEGYEQHF.

As concerns this clonotype: One end of the junction is discordant with germline, which a read error may explain. This chain links TRBV30 with TRBJ1-3; D gene uncertain. CDR1 and CDR2 from the germline V gene are GTSNPN and SVGIG (reference sequence). This CDR3 has 15 amino acids. The CDR3 is CAWRGGLPTGNTIYF. CDR3 bases: TGTGCCTGGCGGGGAGGTCTACCAACTGGAAACACCATATATTTC.

Many counts were recorded for this clonotype. The chain links TRBV11-2 to TRBJ2-6, with 9 bases identical to TRBD1. Per the germline V gene, CDR1 is SGHAT and CDR2 is FQNNGV. This CDR3 spans 18 amino acids. V was clipped by 2 bases and J by 0 bases; unmatched bases: 5. The CDR3, as DNA: TGTGCCAGCAGCTTAATGGGACAGGGTGTCTCTGGGGCCAACGTCCTGACTTTC. It translates to CASSLMGQGVSGANVLTF.

The chain links TRBV6-1 to TRBJ2-7; D is tentatively TRBD1 or TRBD2 (6 bases each). Trimming left V 4 bases short and J 4 bases short, with 17 bases between. CDR1 and CDR2 from the germline V gene are MNHNS and SASEGT. The length of the CDR3 is 15 residues. The DNA for the CDR3 is TGTGCCAGCAGTGCGTCGCCTACAGGGACTTACGAGCAGTACTTC. Translated, it gives CASSASPTGTYEQYF.

This clonotype was observed at least ten times. J is TRBJ1-2 and V is TRBV6-1; D not certain. The CDR3 is made up of 12 amino acids. Germline V gene sequence: CDR1 MNHNS, CDR2 SASEGT. The V and J ends lost 3 bases and 4 bases respectively, with 6 bases between them. The CDR3 DNA reads as TGTGCCAGCAGTGATTCCCCCTATGGCTACACCTTC. It encodes CASSDSPYGYTF.

This clonotype was observed at least ten times. This chain connects TRBV11-2 to TRBJ2-7, with a weak D call TRBD1 (5 bases). V lost 0 bases and J lost 2, with 11 bases in between. Germline CDR1 SGHAT, CDR2 FQNNGV. The CDR3 consists of 15 residues. CDR3 DNA: TGTGCCAGCAGCTTAGATAGAGACAGAACCTACGAGCAGTACTTC. Amino acid sequence: CASSLDRDRTYEQYF.

This clonotype appeared many times. The J gene is TRBJ2-5, the V gene TRBV7-2, with 9 positions matching TRBD1. V shed 5 bases, J shed 5 bases, and the junction held 6 bases outside the gene matches. Germline lookup yields CDR1 SGHTA and CDR2 FQGNSA. CDR3 length: 14 residues. The CDR3 here is CASSMGQGWETQYF. The DNA for the CDR3 is TGTGCCAGCAGCATGGGACAGGGTTGGGAGACCCAGTACTTC.

This clonotype was detected only a few times. The rearrangement links TRBV12-3 or TRBV12-4 to TRBJ1-5; tentative D call: TRBD1 (5 bases). V lost 2 bases, J lost 4 bases, and 12 bases lay in between. There are 15 residues in the CDR3. The CDR3 sequence: CASSLRTTGNQPQHF. The CDR3 nucleotides are TGTGCCAGCAGTTTAAGGACAACAGGAAATCAGCCCCAGCATTTT.

This clonotype has a handful of counts. The rearrangement links TRBV20-1 to TRBJ2-7, with D unclear. The CDR3 consists of 13 residues. Trimming cost V 1 base and J 4 bases, with 11 bases left between them. Germline CDR1 and CDR2: DFQATT and SNEGSKA (reference sequence). The DNA of the CDR3 is TGCAGTGCTAGAGGGGATAGTTTGTACGAGCAGTACTTC. Translated: CSARGDSLYEQYF.

This clonotype occurred many times. The chain is built from TRBV2 and TRBJ1-2; 7 bases align to TRBD1. The J segment lost 6 bases and the V segment lost 7 bases, leaving 11 bases of the junction unmatched. This CDR3 has 14 amino acids. CDR1 SNHLY and CDR2 FYNNEI come from the germline V gene. CDR3 protein: CASNGKGGLDGYTF. The CDR3 nucleotides are TGTGCCAGCAATGGAAAAGGGGGCCTGGATGGCTACACCTTC.

The rearrangement links TRBV5-4 to TRBJ2-3, with 16 bases matching TRBD2. This CDR3 region has 20 residues. Germline trimming cut 4 bases from V and 2 bases from J; bases unmatched to any gene: 13. From germline, CDR1 is SGHNT and CDR2 YYREEE (reference sequence). The CDR3 protein is CASSGKGLAGGPRDTDTQYF. The DNA for the CDR3 is TGTGCCAGCAGCGGCAAGGGACTAGCGGGAGGGCCGAGGGACACAGATACGCAGTATTTT.

There are many counts of this clonotype. The chain employs TRBV7-2 and TRBJ2-2; TRBD1 is a possible D gene (6 bases). The CDR3 is 16 amino acids. Looked up from germline, CDR1 is SGHTA and CDR2 is FQGNSA. Trimming removed 5 bases from V and 1 base from J, with 14 bases in between. The DNA of the CDR3 is TGTGCCAGCAGCCCGCGTATGGGACAGAACACCGGGGAGCTGTTTTTT. Translated, it gives CASSPRMGQNTGELFF.

This clonotype occurred a few times. This chain connects TRBV6-2 or TRBV6-3 to TRBJ1-6, with a possible D match to TRBD1 (6 bases). CDR1 and CDR2 from the germline V gene are MNHEY and SVGEGT. V lost 5 bases, J lost 7 bases, and 12 bases lay in between. This CDR3 region has 14 residues. In DNA, the CDR3 is TGTGCCAGCAGTGAAGCTCAGGGGAATTCACCCCTCCACTTT. Amino acids: CASSEAQGNSPLHF.

This clonotype was seen a handful of times. V is TRBV10-3 and J is TRBJ2-6; maybe TRBD1 (6 bases). CDR3 size: 17 residues. The ends were cut back, 3 bases at V and 0 bases at J, with 12 bases in the middle. Germline V gene sequence: CDR1 ENHRY, CDR2 SYGVKD. This CDR3 is CAISDDRLFSGANVLTF. The CDR3 DNA reads TGTGCCATCAGTGATGACAGGCTGTTCTCTGGGGCCAACGTCCTGACTTTC.

V and J are TRBV2 and TRBJ2-1; D is uncertain. The germline V and J ends were trimmed by 8 bases and 10 bases, with 15 bases remaining between them. CDR1 and CDR2 (germline): SNHLY, FYNNEI. CDR3 length: 12 amino acids. The CDR3 reads CASGPQRLEQFF. Here the CDR3 DNA reads TGTGCCAGCGGCCCCCAGCGATTGGAGCAGTTCTTC.

The sample holds many counts of this clonotype. The chain recombines TRBV28 with TRBJ2-2, with 7 bases identical to TRBD1. The germline gives CDR1 MDHEN, CDR2 SYDVKM. The CDR3 contains 18 residues. J was trimmed by 4 bases and V by 5 bases; bases with no gene match: 16. CDR3 bases: TGTGCCAGCAGTCCCGGGCCTTGGGACAGTCGAGGCACCGGGGAGCTGTTTTTT. It translates to CASSPGPWDSRGTGELFF.

This clonotype was recorded many times. This rearrangement joins TRBV6-1 to TRBJ2-7; D is unresolved. V was clipped by 7 bases and J by 2 bases, with 9 bases between them. Germline loops: CDR1 MNHNS, CDR2 SASEGT. CDR3 length: 12 amino acids. For the CDR3, the DNA is TGTGCCAGCAAGGTGGGGACCTACGAGCAGTACTTC. Translated: CASKVGTYEQYF.

This clonotype was observed many times. The V call is TRBV12-3 or TRBV12-4, the J call TRBJ2-5; 7 bases fit TRBD2. The CDR3 sequence is 15 residues long. V shed 6 bases and J 3 bases; nucleotides not matched to a gene: 10. The CDR3 region has the DNA TGTGCCAGCAGCCCGCGATCCGGGGGGAAAGAGACCCAGTACTTC. It yields the protein CASSPRSGGKETQYF.

Note on this clonotype: One base away lies a much larger clone, so this may be a sequencing read error. The chain combines TRBV12-3 or TRBV12-4 with TRBJ1-5, with 7 bases identical to TRBD1. The CDR3 runs 15 residues. V trimming: 4 bases; J trimming: 3 bases; junction bases outside the gene matches: 6. DNA of the CDR3: TGTGCCAGCAGTTCACAGGGGATCAACAATCAGCCCCAGCATTTT. Translated: CASSSQGINNQPQHF.

A single count supports this clonotype. This may be a read error, as it is one base from a much larger clone. No conserved phenylalanine or tryptophan is present at the end of the CDR3, so a read error is the likely explanation. V gene TRBV7-2 combines with J gene TRBJ1-2; TRBD1 matches at 9 bases. Losses at the gene ends were 5 bases for V and 2 bases for J; bases not matched to a gene: 6. CDR1 and CDR2 from the germline V gene are SGHTA and FQGNSA. There are 15 residues in the CDR3. The CDR3 sequence: CASSPRGQGNYGYTL. The CDR3 bases are TGTGCCAGCAGCCCTAGGGGACAGGGAAACTATGGCTACACCCTC.

This clonotype was seen at least ten times. The rearrangement uses TRBV12-3 or TRBV12-4 and TRBJ1-1; D is ambiguous. This CDR3 is built from 13 residues. With 6 bases removed from V and 1 base from J, the gap between germline ends came to 9 bases. This chain's CDR3 is CASSSGPNTEAFF. The CDR3 DNA follows: TGTGCCAGCAGCTCCGGCCCGAACACTGAAGCTTTCTTT.

This clonotype has a count of ten or more. The J gene is TRBJ1-1, the V gene TRBV20-1; unclear D gene. The CDR3 has 13 residues. Trimming took off 3 bases at V and 0 bases at J, with 8 bases between the two ends. Germline loops: CDR1 DFQATT, CDR2 SNEGSKA (reference sequence). The CDR3 DNA is TGCAGTGCTAGTAGCGGGATGAACACTGAAGCTTTCTTT. This translates into CSASSGMNTEAFF.